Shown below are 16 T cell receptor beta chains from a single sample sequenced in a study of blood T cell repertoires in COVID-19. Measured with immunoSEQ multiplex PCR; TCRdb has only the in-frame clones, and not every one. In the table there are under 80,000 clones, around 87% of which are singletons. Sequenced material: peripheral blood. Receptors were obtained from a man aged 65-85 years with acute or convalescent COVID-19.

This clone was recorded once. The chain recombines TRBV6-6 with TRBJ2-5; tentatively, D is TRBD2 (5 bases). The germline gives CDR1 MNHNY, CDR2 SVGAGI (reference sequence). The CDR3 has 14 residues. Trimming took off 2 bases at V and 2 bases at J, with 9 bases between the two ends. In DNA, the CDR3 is TGTGCCAGCAGTTACCCGGGGATTCAAGAGACCCAGTACTTC. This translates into CASSYPGIQETQYF.

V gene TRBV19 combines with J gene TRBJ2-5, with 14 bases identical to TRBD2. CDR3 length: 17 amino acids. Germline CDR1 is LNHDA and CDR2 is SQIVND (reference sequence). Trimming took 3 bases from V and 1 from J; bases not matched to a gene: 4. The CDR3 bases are TGTGCCAGTAGTATGAGGGGACTAGCGGGGGCCCAAGAGACCCAGTACTTC. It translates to CASSMRGLAGAQETQYF.

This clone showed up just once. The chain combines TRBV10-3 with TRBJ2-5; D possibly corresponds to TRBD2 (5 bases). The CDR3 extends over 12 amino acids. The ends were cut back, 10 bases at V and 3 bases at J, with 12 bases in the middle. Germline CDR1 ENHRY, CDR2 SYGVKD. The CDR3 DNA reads TGTGCCACGAGGGTTGGGGAAGAGACCCAGTACTTC. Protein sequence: CATRVGEETQYF.

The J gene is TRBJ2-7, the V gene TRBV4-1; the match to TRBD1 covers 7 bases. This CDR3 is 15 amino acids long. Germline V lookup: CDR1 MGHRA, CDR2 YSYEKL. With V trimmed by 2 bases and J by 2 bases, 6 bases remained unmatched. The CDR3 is CASSQPSTGTYEQYF. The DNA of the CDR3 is TGCGCCAGCAGCCAACCCTCGACAGGGACCTACGAGCAGTACTTC.

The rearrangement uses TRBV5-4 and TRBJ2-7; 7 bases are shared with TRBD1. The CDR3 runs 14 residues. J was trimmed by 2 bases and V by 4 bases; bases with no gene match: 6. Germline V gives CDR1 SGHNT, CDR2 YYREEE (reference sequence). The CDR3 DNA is TGTGCCAGCAGCCCGGGACAGCTGACCTACGAGCAGTACTTC. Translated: CASSPGQLTYEQYF.

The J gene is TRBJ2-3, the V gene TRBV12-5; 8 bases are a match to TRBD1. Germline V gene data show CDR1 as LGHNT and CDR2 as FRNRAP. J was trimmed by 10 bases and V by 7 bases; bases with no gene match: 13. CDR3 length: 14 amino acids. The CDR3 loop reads CASAAPDWGQAQYF. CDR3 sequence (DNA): TGTGCTAGTGCCGCCCCGGATTGGGGACAGGCGCAGTATTTT.

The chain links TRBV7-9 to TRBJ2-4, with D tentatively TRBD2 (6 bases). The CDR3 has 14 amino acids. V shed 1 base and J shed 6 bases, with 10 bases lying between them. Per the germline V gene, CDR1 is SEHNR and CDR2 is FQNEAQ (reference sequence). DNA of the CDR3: TGTGCCAGCAGCTTAGACCCCGGGGGAAACATTCAGTACTTC. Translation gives CASSLDPGGNIQYF.

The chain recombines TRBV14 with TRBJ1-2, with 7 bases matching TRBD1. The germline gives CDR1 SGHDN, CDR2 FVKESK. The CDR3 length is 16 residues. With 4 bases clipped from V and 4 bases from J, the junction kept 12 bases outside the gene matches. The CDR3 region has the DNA TGTGCCAGCAGCCTTGACTGGGGACAGAACTCCTATGGCTACACCTTC. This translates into CASSLDWGQNSYGYTF.

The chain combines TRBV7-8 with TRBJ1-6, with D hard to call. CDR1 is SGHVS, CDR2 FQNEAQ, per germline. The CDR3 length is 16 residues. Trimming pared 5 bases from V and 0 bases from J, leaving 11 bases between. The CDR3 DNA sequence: TGTGCCAGCAGCCCAGACTTGAGCTCCTATAATTCACCCCTCCACTTT. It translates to CASSPDLSSYNSPLHF. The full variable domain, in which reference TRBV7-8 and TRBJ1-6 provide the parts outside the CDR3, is GAGVSQSPRYKVAKRGQDVALRCDPISGHVSLFWYQQALGQGPEFLTYFQNEAQLDKSGLPSDRFFAERPEGSVSTLKIQRTQQEDSAVYLCASSPDLSSYNSPLHFGNGTRLTVT.

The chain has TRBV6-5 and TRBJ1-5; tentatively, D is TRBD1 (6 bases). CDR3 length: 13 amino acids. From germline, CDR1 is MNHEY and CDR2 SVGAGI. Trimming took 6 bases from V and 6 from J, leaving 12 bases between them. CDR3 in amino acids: CASSLQGPQPQHF. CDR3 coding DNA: TGTGCCAGCAGCCTACAGGGACCTCAGCCCCAGCATTTT.

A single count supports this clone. The CDR3 loop is CASSVRQGLYGYTF. CDR3 DNA: TGTGCCAGCAGCGTCAGACAGGGCCTCTATGGCTACACCTTC. The chain links TRBV7-6 to TRBJ1-2; TRBD1 aligns across 7 bases. The CDR3 is 14 residues long. Germline CDR1 and CDR2: SGHVS and FNYEAQ. The V segment lost 5 bases and the J segment 4 bases; nucleotides outside the gene matches: 7.

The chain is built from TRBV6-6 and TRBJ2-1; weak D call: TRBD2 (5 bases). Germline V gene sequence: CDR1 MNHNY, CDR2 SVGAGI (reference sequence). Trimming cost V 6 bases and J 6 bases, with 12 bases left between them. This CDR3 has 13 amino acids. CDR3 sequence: CASSRLEGNEQFF. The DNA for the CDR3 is TGTGCCAGCAGCAGATTAGAGGGCAATGAGCAGTTCTTC.

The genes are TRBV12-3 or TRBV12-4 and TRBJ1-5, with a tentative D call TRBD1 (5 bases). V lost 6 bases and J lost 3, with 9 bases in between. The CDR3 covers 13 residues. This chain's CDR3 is CASRGVTNQPQHF. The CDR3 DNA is TGTGCCAGCAGAGGGGTCACCAATCAGCCCCAGCATTTT.

CDR3: CAWSASQGGREKLFF. In nucleotides, the CDR3 is TGTGCCTGGAGTGCTTCACAGGGGGGACGGGAAAAACTGTTTTTT. The chain combines TRBV30 with TRBJ1-4, with 8 bases matching TRBD1. Trimming cost V 1 base and J 8 bases; bases outside gene matches: 9. The length of the CDR3 is 15 residues. Per the germline V gene, CDR1 is GTSNPN and CDR2 is SVGIG (reference sequence).

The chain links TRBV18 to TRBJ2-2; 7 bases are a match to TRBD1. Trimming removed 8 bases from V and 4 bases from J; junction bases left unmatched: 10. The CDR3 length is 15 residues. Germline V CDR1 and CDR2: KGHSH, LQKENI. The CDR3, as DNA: TGTGCCAGCACGGGACAGCGTGGGAGCACCGGGGAGCTGTTTTTT. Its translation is CASTGQRGSTGELFF.

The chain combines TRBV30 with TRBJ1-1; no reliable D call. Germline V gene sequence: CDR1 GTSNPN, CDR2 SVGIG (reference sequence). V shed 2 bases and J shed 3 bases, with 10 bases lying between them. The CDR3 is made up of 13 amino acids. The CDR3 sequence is CAWSPRWDTEAFF. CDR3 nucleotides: TGTGCCTGGAGTCCCAGGTGGGACACTGAAGCTTTCTTT. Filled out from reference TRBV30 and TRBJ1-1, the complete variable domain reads SQTIHQWPATLVQPVGSPLSLECTVEGTSNPNLYWYRQAAGRGLQLLFYSVGIGQISSEVPQNLSASRPQDRQFILSSKKLLLSDSGFYLCAWSPRWDTEAFFGQGTRLTVV.